A single sample is the source of the 13 T cell receptor beta chains below, sequenced in a study of sequential checkpoint blockade in melanoma. The table came from immunoSEQ multiplex PCR; TCRdb's copy has only in-frame clones and leaves some out. The sample carries roughly 20,000 clones, about four fifths recorded once. Specified treatment: randomized to nivolumab then ipilimumab (arm A) or the reverse (arm B). The sample in question was CD8+ T cells sorted from blood (inferred from file names), obtained from a patient given nivolumab and ipilimumab in sequence. All receptors derive from a human donor with melanoma.

The genes are TRBV19 and TRBJ1-1; 8 nucleotides agree with TRBD1. CDR1 and CDR2 (germline): LNHDA, SQIVND (reference sequence). CDR3 length equals 15 residues. V lost 7 bases and J lost 0; bases outside the gene matches: 7. The CDR3 loop reads CASTTGGGMNTEAFF. Here the CDR3 DNA reads TGTGCCAGTACCACAGGGGGAGGAATGAACACTGAAGCTTTCTTT.

J is TRBJ1-1 and V is TRBV5-4; no firm D call. Germline values: CDR1 SGHNT, CDR2 YYREEE (reference sequence). The CDR3 runs to 13 residues. V was clipped by 4 bases and J by 3 bases, with 10 bases between them. CDR3 coding DNA: TGTGCCAGCAGCCTGTACACAGACACTGAAGCTTTCTTT. Its translation: CASSLYTDTEAFF.

This chain connects TRBV5-1 to TRBJ1-5; 9 bases are shared with TRBD1. J gave up 0 bases and V 3 bases, and 1 base lay outside the gene matches. Germline V CDR1 and CDR2: SGHRS, YFSETQ. This CDR3 spans 15 amino acids. The CDR3 loop reads CASSWTGASNQPQHF. CDR3 DNA sequence: TGCGCCAGCAGCTGGACAGGGGCTAGCAATCAGCCCCAGCATTTT.

The chain recombines TRBV7-9 with TRBJ1-1; no clear D. The CDR3 runs 13 residues. Germline loops: CDR1 SEHNR, CDR2 FQNEAQ (reference sequence). V lost 7 bases and J lost 0, with 9 bases in between. CDR3 region: CASTGRLNTEAFF. Written as DNA, the CDR3 is TGTGCCAGCACCGGCAGGTTGAACACTGAAGCTTTCTTT.

The chain recombines TRBV9 with TRBJ1-2; no definite D call. The CDR3 covers 11 residues. Trimming took off 4 bases at V and 8 bases at J, with 9 bases between the two ends. Germline V gene lookup returns CDR1 SGDLS and CDR2 YYNGEE. In DNA form, the CDR3 reads TGTGCCAGCAGCAGCTTCAGGGGCTACACCTTC. This codes for CASSSFRGYTF.

The chain has TRBV5-1 and TRBJ2-5, with TRBD2 matching over 11 bases. Germline CDR1 SGHRS, CDR2 YFSETQ. The CDR3 sequence is 17 residues long. The trim removed 0 bases at V and 5 bases at J, leaving 9 bases unmatched. DNA of the CDR3: TGCGCCAGCAGCTTGGCGTTAGCGGGAGGGCCCAGTGAGACCCAGTACTTC. Protein: CASSLALAGGPSETQYF.

V gene TRBV7-9 combines with J gene TRBJ1-1, with TRBD1 identical over 10 bases. Unmatched junction bases numbered 2, after V lost 3 bases and J lost 1 base. The CDR3 has 15 residues. CDR1 and CDR2 from the germline V gene are SEHNR and FQNEAQ (reference sequence). The CDR3 nucleotides are TGTGCCAGCAGCTTGGGGACAGGGGAGAACACTGAAGCTTTCTTT. It yields the protein CASSLGTGENTEAFF. The whole variable domain, filled in from reference TRBV7-9 and TRBJ1-1, reads DTGVSQNPRHKITKRGQNVTFRCDPISEHNRLYWYRQTLGQGPEFLTYFQNEAQLEKSRLLSDRFSAERPKGSFSTLEIQRTEQGDSAMYLCASSLGTGENTEAFFGQGTRLTVV.

The rearrangement joins TRBV7-9 to TRBJ1-1; TRBD1 matches at 8 bases. Per the germline V gene, CDR1 is SEHNR and CDR2 is FQNEAQ (reference sequence). This CDR3 is built from 17 residues. The trim removed 5 bases at V and 1 base at J, leaving 12 bases unmatched. The CDR3 sequence: CASSLLLTGARNTEAFF. As DNA, the CDR3 is TGTGCCAGCAGCCTCCTCTTGACAGGGGCTCGGAACACTGAAGCTTTCTTT.

V usage is TRBV6-1 and J usage is TRBJ2-3; TRBD2 agrees at 13 bases. The trim removed 8 bases at V and 1 base at J, leaving 0 bases unmatched. The CDR3 is 14 residues long. Germline V gives CDR1 MNHNS, CDR2 SASEGT. CDR3 region: CASGTSGGTDTQYF. The CDR3 DNA sequence: TGTGCCAGCGGGACTAGCGGGGGCACAGATACGCAGTATTTT.

By share of the sample, this clone is medium-sized. This chain links TRBV4-1 with TRBJ2-7; 9 bases map to TRBD1. V lost 0 bases to trimming and J lost 3 bases; unmatched junction nucleotides: 9. Germline-derived CDR1 and CDR2 are MGHRA and YSYEKL. The CDR3 loop spans 17 amino acids. Here the CDR3 DNA reads TGCGCCAGCAGCCAAGACATATTCAGGACAGGGGACTACGAGCAGTACTTC. It codes for CASSQDIFRTGDYEQYF.

The rearrangement uses TRBV10-1 and TRBJ1-2; D may be TRBD1 (5 bases). Germline CDR1 is WNHNN and CDR2 is SYGVQD (reference sequence). The CDR3 sequence is 13 residues long. The V end lost 3 bases, the J end lost 5 bases, and 10 bases lay between the germline ends. The chain's CDR3 is CASSEGRAYGYTF. Written as DNA, the CDR3 is TGCGCCAGCAGTGAAGGCAGGGCTTATGGCTACACCTTC.

The V and J genes are TRBV6-5 and TRBJ2-7; 7 nucleotides align to TRBD1. This CDR3 spans 15 amino acids. CDR1 and CDR2 from the germline V gene are MNHEY and SVGAGI. After removal of 0 bases from V and 0 bases from J, the junction contained 2 bases not matched to a gene. CDR3 protein: CASSYSGGASYEQYF. CDR3 bases: TGTGCCAGCAGTTACTCAGGGGGCGCCTCCTACGAGCAGTACTTC.

The V call is TRBV2, the J call TRBJ2-1, with 11 bases that match TRBD2. The CDR3 runs 16 residues. V lost 8 bases to trimming and J lost 6 bases; unmatched junction nucleotides: 12. Per germline, CDR1 SNHLY and CDR2 FYNNEI. CDR3 protein: CASGEILAGGRNEQFF. CDR3 DNA sequence: TGTGCCAGCGGAGAGATTCTAGCGGGAGGACGCAATGAGCAGTTCTTC. Complete variable domain (other parts from reference TRBV2 and TRBJ2-1): EPEVTQTPSHQVTQMGQEVILRCVPISNHLYFYWYRQILGQKVEFLVSFYNNEISEKSEIFDDQFSVERPDGSNFTLKIRSTKLEDSAMYFCASGEILAGGRNEQFFGPGTRLTVL.